This T cell receptor (beta chain) originates from a study of control samples from healthy donors and cancer patients. TCRdb keeps only in-frame clones here, not all; method: immunoSEQ multiplex PCR. This table holds over 100,000 clones, about 90% found once. V was pared by 5 bases and J by 6 bases, with 11 bases between. The CDR3 is 12 amino acids. The germline gives CDR1 MDHEN, CDR2 SYDVKM. V usage is TRBV28 and J usage is TRBJ2-7; unclear D gene. Sequencing input: blood. This clonotype was sampled from a woman between 45 and 60 years old in good health. CDR3 bases: TGTGCCAGCAGTGGAATAGTAAGCGAGCAGTACTTC. The encoded protein is CASSGIVSEQYF.